This note documents a single T cell receptor beta chain sequence. This specimen belongs to a study of blood T cell repertoires in COVID-19. Study-level background: Acute and convalescent COVID-19 samples came from the United States, Italy and Spain. The analysed material was cDNA or gDNA that came from T cells, B-cell-depleted T cells, or PBMCs.

Germline loops: CDR1 SGDLS, CDR2 YYNGEE. The CDR3 sequence is 15 residues long. Trimming pared 0 bases from V and 2 bases from J, leaving 9 bases between. As originally analysed: By means of reference gene primer amplification, nucleated cell counts were estimated. The method was immunoSEQ multiplex PCR; TCRdb's version includes in-frame clones alone and lacks a portion of them. That table furnishes V, J and clone size, whereas the DNA furnished D and trimming. The data hold about 170,000 clones, with around nine tenths observed a single time. The chain combines TRBV9 with TRBJ1-5; D remains unclear. Material: peripheral blood. The receptor comes from a man over 45 who had recovered from COVID-19. CDR3: CASSVDEGRNQPQHF. The CDR3 DNA sequence: TGTGCCAGCAGCGTAGACGAGGGTCGCAATCAGCCCCAGCATTTT.